This TCR beta chain appears in the sequencing data of a study of cytomegalovirus exposure and HLA in healthy donors. On the study more broadly: In an earlier analysis, 95 million to 140 million unique TCR beta sequences were found from some 200 million T cells.

This clone was detected a few times. No antigen is known for it. V lost 3 bases and J lost 2; bases outside the gene matches: 14. The length of the CDR3 is 18 residues. Germline V gene sequence: CDR1 PRHDT, CDR2 FYEKMQ (reference sequence). Whole-study findings and limits: Exclusion applied to some V segments, including TRBV6-2 and TRBV6-3, as they were indistinguishable. With high specificity and sensitivity, the classifier reportedly diagnosed cytomegalovirus status.

Primers: 60 Vbeta forward and 13 Jbeta reverse. Clones were sequenced by immunoSEQ multiplex PCR, and TCRdb holds only the in-frame ones, with some missing. Of approximately 110,000 clones detected, just over 15% appear once; the ten largest clones hold roughly 2%. The V gene is TRBV13, the J gene TRBJ1-2; 8 bases align to TRBD1. The sequenced sample consisted of PBMCs. The receptor was derived from a woman aged 18-29 years in good health and CMV-seronegative. CDR3 sequence reads: CASSFRGGLGTGNYGYTF. CDR3 bases: TGTGCCAGCAGCTTCCGCGGGGGCCTTGGGACAGGAAACTATGGCTACACCTTC.